The next 5 T cell receptor beta chains were all read from a single sample in a study of blood T cell repertoires in COVID-19. Some clones are missing from TCRdb's copy, which holds only in-frame ones; the method was immunoSEQ multiplex PCR. The table records roughly 500,000 clones, 89% of them present only once. Sequencing input: peripheral blood. These receptors all come from a man aged 18 to 29 with COVID-19, enrolled during active disease.

J is TRBJ1-2 and V is TRBV28; D is ambiguous. CDR1 and CDR2 (germline): MDHEN, SYDVKM. Trimming stripped 2 bases from V and 8 bases from J, with 15 bases between. The length of the CDR3 is 14 residues. CDR3 amino acids: CASSLGQAWWGYTF. The CDR3, as DNA: TGTGCCAGCAGTTTAGGGCAGGCCTGGTGGGGCTACACCTTC.

This chain joins TRBV27 and TRBJ1-3; D perhaps matches TRBD1 (5 bases). This CDR3 spans 14 amino acids. V dropped 6 bases and J dropped 0 bases, with 9 bases sitting between them. CDR1 MNHEY and CDR2 SMNVEV come from the germline V gene (reference sequence). CDR3 sequence: CASRGDSSGNTIYF. The CDR3 DNA sequence: TGTGCCAGCAGGGGCGACAGCTCTGGAAACACCATATATTTT.

CDR3 nucleotide sequence: TGTGCCAGCAGCACAACAGGGGGCGAAGACGGCTACACCTTC. Its translation: CASSTTGGEDGYTF. The V gene is TRBV4-2, the J gene TRBJ1-2; 9 bases are a match to TRBD1. CDR1 is LGHNA, CDR2 YNFKEQ, per germline. J was trimmed by 8 bases and V by 5 bases; bases with no gene match: 9. The CDR3 is 14 amino acids.

The V call is TRBV5-1, the J call TRBJ2-1; 9 nucleotides agree with TRBD1. Germline V gives CDR1 SGHRS, CDR2 YFSETQ. Losses at the gene ends were 4 bases for V and 5 bases for J; bases not matched to a gene: 7. The CDR3 length is 15 residues. CDR3 coding DNA: TGCGCCAGCAGCCCACGGACAGGGGACAACAATGAGCAGTTCTTC. Amino acids: CASSPRTGDNNEQFF. Looking up the rest from reference TRBV5-1 and TRBJ2-1 gives the full variable domain: KAGVTQTPRYLIKTRGQQVTLSCSPISGHRSVSWYQQTPGQGLQFLFEYFSETQRNKGNFPGRFSGRQFSNSRSEMNVSTLELGDSALYLCASSPRTGDNNEQFFGPGTRLTVL.

Details on this clone: The same CDR3 also results from other DNA sequences found in this sample. The chain joins TRBV24-1 to TRBJ2-1; 8 positions agree with TRBD2. V lost 4 bases to trimming and J lost 4 bases; unmatched junction nucleotides: 8. Germline values: CDR1 KGHDR, CDR2 SFDVKD. The CDR3 length is 16 residues. CDR3 sequence: CATSDPTSGLYNEQFF. The CDR3 DNA reads TGTGCCACCAGTGACCCCACTAGCGGACTATACAATGAGCAGTTCTTC.